These T cell receptor beta chains were read from a single sample in a study of CD8+CD57+ T cells in acquired aplastic anemia. TCRdb analysed the reads with MiXCR anew, one entry per CDR3 protein. Seen here are 150,000 to 200,000 distinct CDR3 sequences, about 64% observed once, and the top ten hold under 60%. The sample comprised sorted CD4+, CD8+, or CD8+CD57+ T cells (not recorded which) from PBMCs. Every receptor here comes from a human donor in good health. Both conserved end residues are part of each CDR3. The D gene is left open where the match is weak. Part of the rows lack a size; the others show once, few, many or a class for expanded clones.

-	-	TRBV2	TRBJ1-1	TGTGCCAGCGGCATCGGGCTGGGGGGCGAAGCTTTCTTT	CASGIGLGGEAFF
-	few	TRBV15	TRBJ2-1	TGTGCCACCAGCAAGGGACGGAACAATGAGCAGTTCTTC	CATSKGRNNEQFF
-	-	TRBV19	TRBJ1-6	TGTGCCAGTAGTATACCTAATTCACCCCTCCACTTT	CASSIPNSPLHF
-	-	TRBV2	TRBJ2-3	TGTGCCAGCAGCGCGACTAGTTCAGAAGGAGATACGCAGTATTTT	CASSATSSEGDTQYF
-	many	TRBV7-9	TRBJ1-6	TGTGCCAGCAGCTTACCAGGGGAGAATTCATCCCTCCACTTT	CASSLPGENSSLHF
-	-	TRBV30	TRBJ2-6	TGTGCCTGGAGTGTCGGGAGCTCTGGGGCCAACGTCCTGACTTTC	CAWSVGSSGANVLTF
-	many	TRBV7-8	TRBJ2-5	TGTGCCAGCAGCTTATATCCGGAGACCTATCAAGAGACCCAGTACTTC	CASSLYPETYQETQYF
TRBD1	many	TRBV9	TRBJ2-5	TGTGCCAGCGGCGCCCGAGGACAGGGATTACAAGAGACCCAGTACTTC	CASGARGQGLQETQYF
-	-	TRBV5-1	TRBJ2-1	TGCGCCAGCAGCGTGGCCGACAGGATAACCTACAATGAGCAGTTCTTC	CASSVADRITYNEQFF
-	many	TRBV7-6	TRBJ2-7	TGTGCCAGCAGCTTAACCCACGAGCAGTACTTC	CASSLTHEQYF
-	-	TRBV12-3/TRBV12-4	TRBJ2-1	TGTGCCAGCAGTTTGGAGGGGGGGGACCCCCAGTTCTTC	CASSLEGGDPQFF
-	-	TRBV15	TRBJ2-5	TGTGCCACCAGCAGAGTTGGCCGTGGGGAGACCCAGTACTTC	CATSRVGRGETQYF
-	-	TRBV19	TRBJ1-5	TGTGCCAGTAGTATAGTTCCGGGGTGGGATCAGCCCCAGCATTTT	CASSIVPGWDQPQHF
TRBD1	-	TRBV29-1	TRBJ1-2	TGCAGCGTGCCAGGGACAGGGGTTGGCTACACCTTC	CSVPGTGVGYTF
-	-	TRBV29-1	TRBJ1-2	TGCAGCGTGGAAGGAACAGGGAGCTATGGCTACACCTTC	CSVEGTGSYGYTF
-	-	TRBV5-1	TRBJ2-7	TGCGCCAGCAGCTTGGCCGAGGGAAGGGGTGGCGAGCAGTACTTC	CASSLAEGRGGEQYF
-	-	TRBV19	TRBJ2-1	TGTGCCAGTAGTATATTCCCGATAAGGATCGATGAGCAGTTCTTC	CASSIFPIRIDEQFF
-	few	TRBV4-1	TRBJ1-2	TGCGCCAGCAGCCCCTCACGAGGCACCTATGGCTACACCTTC	CASSPSRGTYGYTF
TRBD1	once	TRBV24-1	TRBJ2-2	TGTGCCACCAGACCAACGGGACAGGGTAGCACCGGGGAGCTGTTTTTT	CATRPTGQGSTGELFF
TRBD2	-	TRBV20-1	TRBJ2-7	TGCAGTGCTTCAACTAGCGCCGACTACGAGCAGTACTTC	CSASTSADYEQYF
TRBD2	once	TRBV5-1	TRBJ2-5	TGCGCCAGCAGCTTGAGGCGGGGGGGCCGCGAGACCCAGTACTTC	CASSLRRGGRETQYF
-	-	TRBV5-5	TRBJ2-5	TGTGCCAGCAGCGTAGGCGGGGCCCCCCAAGAGACCCAGTACTTC	CASSVGGAPQETQYF
TRBD2	-	TRBV29-1	TRBJ2-2	TGCAGCGTTGTAGCGGGCAGTACGAACACCGGGGAGCTGTTTTTT	CSVVAGSTNTGELFF
TRBD2	-	TRBV6-4	TRBJ2-3	TGTGCCAGCGGTGACGAGCGGGAGGATACGCAGTATTTT	CASGDEREDTQYF
-	once	TRBV7-3	TRBJ2-3	TGTGCCACAGGGATTGATGGGACAGATACGCAGTATTTT	CATGIDGTDTQYF
-	-	TRBV7-9	TRBJ2-3	TGTGCCAGCAGCTTAGAGGGTTTGTCAGTGTTGAATTTT	CASSLEGLSVLNF
TRBD1	many	TRBV6-6	TRBJ1-5	TGTGCCAGCAGTTACTCGACAGGGAACCAGCCCCAGCATTTT	CASSYSTGNQPQHF
-	many	TRBV2	TRBJ2-7	TGTGCCAGCAGTGAAGGGCCCACGGGCTACGAGCAGTACTTC	CASSEGPTGYEQYF
TRBD2	many	TRBV24-1	TRBJ2-1	TGTGCCACCAGTGAACCGCGGGAGAGTGACAATGAGCAGTTCTTC	CATSEPRESDNEQFF
-	-	TRBV2	TRBJ1-1	TGTGCCAGCCAGGGCGAGATGAGCACTGAAGCTTTCTTT	CASQGEMSTEAFF
TRBD1	-	TRBV4-2	TRBJ1-5	TGTGCCAGCAGCCAAGAGGAGGGACAGGGCAATCAGCCCCAGCATTTT	CASSQEEGQGNQPQHF
TRBD1	few	TRBV28	TRBJ2-1	TGTGCCAGCAGTTCCGGACAGGGAGGCTACAATGAGCAGTTCTTC	CASSSGQGGYNEQFF
-	-	TRBV2	TRBJ1-1	TGTGCCAGCAGTGTCCATTCGACAGGAGTGAACACTGAAGCTTTCTTT	CASSVHSTGVNTEAFF
TRBD2	many	TRBV25-1	TRBJ2-7	TGTGCCAGCAGCGGACTAGCGGGAGGGATCGAGCAGTACTTC	CASSGLAGGIEQYF
-	-	TRBV5-1	TRBJ1-2	TGCGCCAGCCGTAAGAACTATGGCTACACCTTC	CASRKNYGYTF
TRBD1	few	TRBV19	TRBJ2-7	TGTGCCAGTAGTCCAGGGACAGGGCACTACGAGCAGTACTTC	CASSPGTGHYEQYF
-	many	TRBV12-3/TRBV12-4	TRBJ2-7	TGTGCCAGCGGCGAGATAGTTTACGAGCAGTACTTC	CASGEIVYEQYF
-	many	TRBV6-6	TRBJ1-1	TGTGCCAGCAGTTACACCCGGGGGGACCTGAACACTGAAGCTTTCTTT	CASSYTRGDLNTEAFF
-	-	TRBV7-9	TRBJ2-3	TGTGCCAGCAACCAAATTGCACCCACAGATACGCAGTATTTT	CASNQIAPTDTQYF
-	few	TRBV24-1	TRBJ1-2	TGTGCCACCAGTGATGAGCGGATTAACTATGGCTACACCTTC	CATSDERINYGYTF
-	many	TRBV4-2	TRBJ1-4	TGTGCCAGCAGCCAAGATTATCTTAAGGGGCTCACGTGGGAAGGTCTGTTTTTT	CASSQDYLKGLTWEGLFF
TRBD1	-	TRBV29-1	TRBJ1-4	TGCAGCGTGTCAGGGGGGGGTAATGAAAAACTGTTTTTT	CSVSGGGNEKLFF
TRBD1	-	TRBV29-1	TRBJ2-3	TGCAGCGTTGAAGGGCAGGGGGTCACAGATACGCAGTATTTT	CSVEGQGVTDTQYF
TRBD1	few	TRBV20-1	TRBJ1-2	TGCAGTGCTAGAACGACAGGGGTAGGGTGGTACACCTTC	CSARTTGVGWYTF
TRBD1	few	TRBV24-1	TRBJ2-2	TGTGCCACCACGGACAGGGGAACCGGGGAGCTGTTTTTT	CATTDRGTGELFF
-	few	TRBV10-3	TRBJ1-2	TGTGCCATCAGCCTAACGTTTGATGGCTACACCTTC	CAISLTFDGYTF
TRBD2	many	TRBV28	TRBJ2-1	TGTGCCAGCAGTGGACTAGCGGGCTATGAGCAGTTCTTC	CASSGLAGYEQFF
-	-	TRBV14	TRBJ1-5	TGTGCCAGCAGCCTGGGACTAGCGGGGCCCCAGCATTTT	CASSLGLAGPQHF
TRBD1	-	TRBV7-8	TRBJ1-1	TGTGCCAGCAGCCTGGGGACAGGGCTCGGCACTGAAGCTTTCTTT	CASSLGTGLGTEAFF